This TCR beta chain was recovered during a study of beta chain features in type 1 diabetes. The CDR3 is 17 amino acids. Germline V gene sequence: CDR1 SGHDT, CDR2 YYEEEE. Trimming removed 4 bases at V and 0 bases at J, with 17 bases between. The study's findings and limits: Whether TCRB rearrangement is influenced by HLA type went unresolved here. Shorter TCRB CDR3s, moderately but significantly so, were found in Type 1 diabetes patients in all four CD4+ subsets.

This clone was observed a handful of times. Its matching antigen is unknown. Reverse transcribing all isolated RNA meant expressed TCRB transcripts were sequenced. Data came from immunoSEQ multiplex PCR; TCRdb stores just in-frame clones and leaves some out. The sample records hundreds of thousands of clones, around 16% being singletons. The chain has TRBV5-6 and TRBJ1-5, with D maybe TRBD1 (5 bases). This TCR came from a man between 18 and 29 years old with type 1 diabetes. Sequencing was done on a sample of naive CD4+ T cells from blood. The CDR3 DNA is TGTGCCAGCAGCCAGACCTCGGGGGGAGGTAGCAATCAGCCCCAGCATTTT. Residues: CASSQTSGGGSNQPQHF.